The T cell receptor beta chain under discussion was sequenced for a study of blood T cell repertoires in COVID-19. Overall study context: The cDNA or gDNA used as material had been derived from T cells, B-cell-depleted T cells, or PBMCs.

Profiled with immunoSEQ multiplex PCR; TCRdb holds only in-frame clones, not every one. This table has 200,000 to 250,000 clones, approximately 91% appearing once. The sequenced material came from peripheral blood. The receptor was derived from a man in his fifties with COVID-19, enrolled during active disease.

CDR3 protein: CASSRQGYGYTF. The CDR3 nucleotides are TGTGCCAGCAGTCGACAGGGTTATGGCTACACCTTC. This rearrangement joins TRBV28 to TRBJ1-2; 7 nucleotides line up with TRBD1. Germline CDR1 MDHEN, CDR2 SYDVKM. The CDR3 is made up of 12 amino acids. Germline trimming cut 5 bases from V and 5 bases from J; bases unmatched to any gene: 2.